This is a list of T cell receptor beta chains from one sample in a study of blood T cell repertoires in COVID-19. The data were produced by immunoSEQ multiplex PCR, yet TCRdb's version contains in-frame clones alone and is incomplete. In the table there are 450,000 or so clones, about nine tenths of which are singletons. Sample: peripheral blood. The receptors were gathered from a woman in her forties with COVID-19, enrolled during active disease. The CDR3 runs from the conserved cysteine through the conserved F or W. A D gene is named only where the DNA matches it firmly. Size tells how often a clone was seen (once, few, many) or the class of an expanded clone, and some rows leave it out.

clone size	V gene	J gene	CDR3 length	D gene	CDR3 protein	CDR3 DNA
.	TRBV5-4	TRBJ1-6	17	.	CASSLGGQSSYNSPLHF	TGTGCCAGCAGCTTGGGAGGACAGAGCTCCTATAATTCACCCCTCCACTTT
.	TRBV5-4	TRBJ1-1	13	.	CASSFLGDTEAFF	TGTGCCAGCAGCTTTTTAGGAGACACTGAAGCTTTCTTT
.	TRBV28	TRBJ2-5	12	TRBD2	CASSPEWGGQYF	TGTGCCAGCAGTCCCGAATGGGGGGGCCAGTACTTC
once	TRBV14	TRBJ2-7	15	.	CASSQGTGYHYEQYF	TGTGCCAGCAGCCAAGGGACGGGATACCACTACGAGCAGTACTTC
.	TRBV7-2	TRBJ1-1	15	.	CASSLGRVANTEAFF	TGTGCCAGCAGCTTAGGGAGGGTCGCGAACACTGAAGCTTTCTTT
.	TRBV7-3	TRBJ2-1	13	.	CASSERTGFEQFF	TGTGCCAGCAGCGAAAGAACAGGGTTTGAGCAGTTCTTC
.	TRBV18	TRBJ2-1	14	.	CASSRGSRDNEQFF	TGTGCCAGCTCGAGAGGATCCCGGGACAATGAGCAGTTCTTC
.	TRBV5-4	TRBJ1-1	14	TRBD1	CASSLYRGNTEAFF	TGTGCCAGCAGCCTCTACAGGGGTAACACTGAAGCTTTCTTT
.	TRBV6-2/TRBV6-3	TRBJ2-7	15	.	CASSYGSTLSYEQYF	TGTGCCAGCAGTTATGGATCGACACTGTCCTACGAGCAGTACTTC
.	TRBV18	TRBJ2-7	13	.	CASSPVEDGEQYF	TGTGCCAGCTCACCTGTGGAGGATGGCGAGCAGTACTTC
once	TRBV5-8	TRBJ1-5	15	.	CASSAGSYSNQPQHF	TGTGCCAGCAGCGCAGGGTCATATAGCAATCAGCCCCAGCATTTT
.	TRBV19	TRBJ2-1	14	.	CASSIGRRYHEQFF	TGTGCCAGTAGTATAGGGAGGAGGTACCATGAGCAGTTCTTC
.	TRBV9	TRBJ1-3	16	TRBD1	CASSDGQGGKGNTIYF	TGTGCCAGCAGCGACGGACAGGGAGGAAAAGGAAACACCATATATTTT
.	TRBV28	TRBJ1-3	16	.	CASSSTLRLSGNTIYF	TGTGCCAGCTCGTCCACCCTACGCCTCTCTGGAAACACCATATATTTT
.	TRBV30	TRBJ2-1	14	.	CACPTRQAYNEQFF	TGTGCCTGCCCCACGAGACAGGCCTACAATGAGCAGTTCTTC
.	TRBV27	TRBJ1-5	14	.	CASSQNRGNQPQHF	TGTGCCAGCAGTCAAAACAGGGGCAATCAGCCCCAGCATTTT
once	TRBV7-8	TRBJ1-1	14	.	CASTLLRGSTEAFF	TGTGCCAGCACCCTTCTTCGGGGTTCCACTGAAGCTTTCTTT